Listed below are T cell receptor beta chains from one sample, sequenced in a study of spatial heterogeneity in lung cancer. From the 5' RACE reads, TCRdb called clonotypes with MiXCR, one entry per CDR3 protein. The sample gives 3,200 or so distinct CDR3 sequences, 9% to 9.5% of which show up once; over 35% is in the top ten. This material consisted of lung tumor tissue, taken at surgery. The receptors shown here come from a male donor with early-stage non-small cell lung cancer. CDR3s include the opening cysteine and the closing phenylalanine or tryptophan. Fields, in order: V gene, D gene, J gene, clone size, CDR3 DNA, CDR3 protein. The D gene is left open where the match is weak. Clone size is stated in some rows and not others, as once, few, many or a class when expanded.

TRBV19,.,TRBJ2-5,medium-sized,TGTGCCAGTAGTATCCGCGGGGAGACCCAGTACTTC,CASSIRGETQYF
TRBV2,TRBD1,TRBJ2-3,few,TGTGCCAGCAGTGGGGACAGGGTCACAGATACGCAGTATTTT,CASSGDRVTDTQYF
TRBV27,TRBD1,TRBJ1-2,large,TGTGCCAGCAGTTCCTTATCCGGACAGGGAACCCGCTATGGCTACACCTTC,CASSSLSGQGTRYGYTF
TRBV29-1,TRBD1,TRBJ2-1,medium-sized,TGCAGCGTGGGAAGAGGGACAGGGTCGGTCTCCTACAATGAGCAGTTCTTC,CSVGRGTGSVSYNEQFF
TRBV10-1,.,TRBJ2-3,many,TGCGCCAGCAGTGAGTCGATCGGGGCTATCAGCACAGATACGCAGTATTTT,CASSESIGAISTDTQYF
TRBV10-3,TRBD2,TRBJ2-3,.,TGTGCCATCAGTGAGTCGTCTAGCGGGCCTCTGAGGTATACGCAGTATTTT,CAISESSSGPLRYTQYF
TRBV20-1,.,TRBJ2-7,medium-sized,TGCAGTGCGAACCTTAGGGGTAGAGAGCAGTACTTC,CSANLRGREQYF
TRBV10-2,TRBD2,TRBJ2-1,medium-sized,TGCGCCAGCAGTGCGGGACTAGCGGGAGAGCAGTTCTTC,CASSAGLAGEQFF
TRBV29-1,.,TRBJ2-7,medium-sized,TGCAGCGTTGAGGACAGCCAAAACTACGAGCAGTACTTC,CSVEDSQNYEQYF
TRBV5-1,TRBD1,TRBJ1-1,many,TGCGCCAGCAGCTCCCCCCCGGGGACAGGGGGCACTGAAGCTTTCTTT,CASSSPPGTGGTEAFF
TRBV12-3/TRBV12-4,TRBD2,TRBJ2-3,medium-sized,TGTGCCAGCAGTTGGCGGGGGACCAGCACAGATACGCAGTATTTT,CASSWRGTSTDTQYF
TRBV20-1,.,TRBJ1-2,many,TGCAGTGCTAGAGGCCACGATCGGGGCTACACCTTC,CSARGHDRGYTF
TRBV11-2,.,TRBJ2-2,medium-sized,TGTGCCAGCAGCTTAGGCACCGGGGAGCTGTTTTTT,CASSLGTGELFF
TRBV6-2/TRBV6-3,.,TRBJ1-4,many,TGTGCCAGCAGTTACGAAACAGGGAGGTTCAAGAAAAAACTGTTTTTT,CASSYETGRFKKKLFF
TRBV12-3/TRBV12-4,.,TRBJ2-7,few,TGTGCCAGCAGTTTTTTAGGCGGATTAAGCGAGCAGTACTTC,CASSFLGGLSEQYF
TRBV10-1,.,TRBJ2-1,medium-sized,TGCGCCAGCAGTGGCCAGGGGATAAGGGGGACTGAGCAGTTCTTC,CASSGQGIRGTEQFF
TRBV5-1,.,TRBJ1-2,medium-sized,TGCGCCAGCAGCCTGGGAACTTCCTCTCGGGGCTATGGCTACACCTTC,CASSLGTSSRGYGYTF
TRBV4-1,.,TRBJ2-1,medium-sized,TGCGCCAGCAGCCAAGGGGTACAGGGTGTCTACAATGAGCAGTTCTTC,CASSQGVQGVYNEQFF
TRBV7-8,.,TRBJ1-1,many,TGTGCCAGCAGCTTACAAGCGAACACTGAAGCTTTCTTT,CASSLQANTEAFF
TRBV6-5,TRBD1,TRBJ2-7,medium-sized,TGTGCCAGCAGTTACTTAACCGGACAGGGGTTTTCCTACGAGCAGTACTTC,CASSYLTGQGFSYEQYF
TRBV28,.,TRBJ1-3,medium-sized,TGTGTCAGCTTGAGCAGAAGCTCTGGAAACACCATATATTTT,CVSLSRSSGNTIYF
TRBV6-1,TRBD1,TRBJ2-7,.,TGTGCCAGCAGGTACTCCGGGACAGGGTTTGGGGACGAGCAGTACTTC,CASRYSGTGFGDEQYF
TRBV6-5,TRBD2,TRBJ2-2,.,TGTGCCAGCAGCCCCCTTGGACTAGCGGGGGTCCTCACCGGGGAGCTGTTTTTT,CASSPLGLAGVLTGELFF
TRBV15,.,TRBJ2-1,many,TGTGCCACCAGCAGAGCGGGCGGGGGCCTCAATGAGCAGTTCTTC,CATSRAGGGLNEQFF
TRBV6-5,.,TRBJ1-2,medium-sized,TGTGCCAGCAGCCGGAACAGGTTCCGGGGCTACACCTTC,CASSRNRFRGYTF
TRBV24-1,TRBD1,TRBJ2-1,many,TGTGCCACCAGTGCCCGGGACAGGGTGTACAATGAGCAGTTCTTC,CATSARDRVYNEQFF
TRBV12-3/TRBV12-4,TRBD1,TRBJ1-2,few,TGTGCCAGCAGTCCCGGGACAGGGTTCGGCTACACCTTC,CASSPGTGFGYTF
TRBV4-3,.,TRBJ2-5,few,TGCGCCAGCAGCCAAGATAGTGTAGGGCGGGCCTCCTCCGGGACCCAGTACTTC,CASSQDSVGRASSGTQYF
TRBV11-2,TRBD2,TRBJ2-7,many,TGTGCCAGCAGCTTAGGAGCGGGGAGCTACGAGCAGTACTTC,CASSLGAGSYEQYF
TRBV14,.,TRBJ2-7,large,TGTGCCAGCAGCCAAACCGGGAATCGCTACGAGCAGTACTTC,CASSQTGNRYEQYF
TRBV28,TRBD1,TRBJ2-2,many,TGTGCCAGCAACAGGGGTGACACCGGGGAGCTGTTTTTT,CASNRGDTGELFF
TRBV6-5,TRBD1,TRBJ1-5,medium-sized,TGTGCCAGCAGTCGTTACAGGGGGGATCAGCCCCAGCATTTT,CASSRYRGDQPQHF
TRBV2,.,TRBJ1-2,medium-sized,TGTGCCAGCAGTGGACAGAACTATGGCTACACCTTC,CASSGQNYGYTF
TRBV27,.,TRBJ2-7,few,TGTGCCAGCCTCCCGGACAGTAATTCCTACGAGCAGTACTTC,CASLPDSNSYEQYF
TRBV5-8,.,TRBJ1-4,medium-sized,TGTGCCAGCAGCTTGGGCCGTGGGGGCAGTAATGAAAAACTGTTTTTT,CASSLGRGGSNEKLFF
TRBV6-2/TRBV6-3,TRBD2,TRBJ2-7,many,TGTGCCAGCTTACCTAAAGGACTAGCGGCTTGGATATTAGTCTACGAGCAGTACTTC,CASLPKGLAAWILVYEQYF
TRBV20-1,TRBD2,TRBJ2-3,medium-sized,TGCAGTGCTTCAAGGACTAGCGGGGGGCCGGGAGATACGCAGTATTTT,CSASRTSGGPGDTQYF
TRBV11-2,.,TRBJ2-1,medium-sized,TGTGCCAGCAGCTTGGGGCCCTGGGATGAGCAGTTCTTC,CASSLGPWDEQFF
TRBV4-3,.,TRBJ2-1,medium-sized,TGCGCCAGCAGCCAAGCTGCAAGGGTCCGCTCCTACAATGAGCAGTTCTTC,CASSQAARVRSYNEQFF
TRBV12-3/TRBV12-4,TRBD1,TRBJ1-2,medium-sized,TGTGCCAGCAGTCAGGGGGTATTTAACTATGGCTACACCTTC,CASSQGVFNYGYTF
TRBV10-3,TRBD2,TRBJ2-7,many,TGTGCCATCAGTGACCCTGTTAGCGGGAGGGCCCACGAGCAGTACTTC,CAISDPVSGRAHEQYF